This is a list of T cell receptor beta chains from one sample in a study of radiation and T cells in renal cell carcinoma. This table comes from immunoSEQ multiplex PCR, and its TCRdb copy is limited to in-frame clones, with some not included. The top ten hold under 25% of the sample, which has 65,000 to 80,000 clones, just over 85% seen once. Material: blood, obtained from a patient whose treatment included radiotherapy and nephrectomy. The source of these receptors is a woman in her fifties or sixties with renal cell carcinoma. The CDR3 runs from the conserved cysteine through the conserved F or W. Each record gives: V gene, clone size, J gene, D gene, CDR3 DNA, CDR3 protein. D genes are given only for firm matches. A row's size may be missing; if present it is once, few, many or a size class.

TRBV18	-	TRBJ2-3	TRBD2	TGTGCCAGCTCACCGCCGACTAGCGGGGCGACAGATACGCAGTATTTT	CASSPPTSGATDTQYF
TRBV2	-	TRBJ1-2	-	TGTGCCAGCCGTCCTCTTATCCAGGGGGGCTACACCTTC	CASRPLIQGGYTF
TRBV7-6	few	TRBJ2-2	-	TGTGCCAGCAGCTTGATGGCAGGGGCCACCGGGGAGCTGTTTTTT	CASSLMAGATGELFF
TRBV5-6	-	TRBJ2-7	TRBD2	TGTGCCAGCAGCTTGGGGCTAGCGGGGGGGAACGAGCAGTACTTC	CASSLGLAGGNEQYF
TRBV5-1	-	TRBJ2-5	TRBD1	TGCGCCAGCAGCTCCTCCGGGACAGAGGGGTTCGGGCAGTACTTC	CASSSSGTEGFGQYF
TRBV27	-	TRBJ2-3	TRBD2	TGTGCCAGCAGTTTATCAGGCGGGGGGACAGATACGCAGTATTTT	CASSLSGGGTDTQYF
TRBV5-4	-	TRBJ2-2	-	TGTGCCAGCAGTCCCGCGGCGGGACATCCTTCGGCGGGCACCGGGGAGCTGTTTTTT	CASSPAAGHPSAGTGELFF
TRBV7-8	-	TRBJ2-3	TRBD2	TGTGCCAGCAGCTTAGGTCCCGCAAGCGGGAGGGGAAGCACAGATACGCAGTATTTT	CASSLGPASGRGSTDTQYF
TRBV14	few	TRBJ1-4	-	TGTGCCAGCAGCCCAAGGCGGACTAATGAAAAACTGTTTTTT	CASSPRRTNEKLFF
TRBV7-2	-	TRBJ2-7	TRBD1	TGTGCCAGCAGCTTATCACCGGGACAGAACTACGAGCAGTACTTC	CASSLSPGQNYEQYF
TRBV11-3	-	TRBJ1-4	-	TGTGCCAGCAGCTCTTGCTATCCCAGGGCCGCTAATGAAAAACTGTTTTTT	CASSSCYPRAANEKLFF
TRBV6-4	-	TRBJ2-7	TRBD2	TGTGCCTACCCACCCGCGGGGCGGGAGGGCCCATACGAGCAGTACTTC	CAYPPAGREGPYEQYF
TRBV7-2	-	TRBJ1-1	-	TGTGCCAGCAGCTTAGGCCTCGACAGCGATGCTTTCTTT	CASSLGLDSDAFF
TRBV6-5	-	TRBJ2-1	TRBD2	TGTGCCAGCAGTTACTCGACTAGCGGGAGTAATGAGCAGTTCTTC	CASSYSTSGSNEQFF
TRBV28	-	TRBJ2-1	-	TGTGCCAGCAGTCGGGAGCCTAGCGCGAGAGCCAGTGAGCAGTTCTTC	CASSREPSARASEQFF
TRBV7-9	-	TRBJ2-5	-	TGTGCCAGCAGCTCACCCCCGACAGGAAAGGAGACCCAGTACTTC	CASSSPPTGKETQYF
TRBV15	-	TRBJ1-4	-	TGTGCCACCAGCAGTGCCGGGTTCACAAATGAAAAACTGTTTTTT	CATSSAGFTNEKLFF
TRBV28	-	TRBJ2-1	TRBD2	TGTGCCAGCAGTCAACTAGCGGGTAGCTCCTACAATGAGCAGTTCTTC	CASSQLAGSSYNEQFF
TRBV6-5	-	TRBJ1-2	-	TGTGCCAGCAGTTTCAGCCAGAGCGACTATGGCTACACCTTC	CASSFSQSDYGYTF
TRBV27	-	TRBJ2-7	TRBD1	TGTGCCAGCAGTTTACACAGGGGGTCCTACGAGCAGTACTTC	CASSLHRGSYEQYF
TRBV12-5	-	TRBJ1-2	-	TGTGCTAGTGGTACACAAGAGGGTGTCCCCTATGGCTACACCTTC	CASGTQEGVPYGYTF
TRBV9	-	TRBJ2-5	-	TGTGCCAGCAGCGTAGGATCCAGGGGAAAGGAGACCCAGTACTTC	CASSVGSRGKETQYF
TRBV5-1	-	TRBJ2-4	-	TGCGCCAGCAGCTTGGCTTTGGGAGAAAAAAACATTCAGTACTTC	CASSLALGEKNIQYF
TRBV6-5	-	TRBJ1-4	TRBD1	TGTGCCAGCAGGACAGGGATGGGGAAACTGTTTTTT	CASRTGMGKLFF
TRBV10-1	few	TRBJ1-1	-	TGCGCCAGCAGTGAAGGGGGAGCTGAAGCTTTCTTT	CASSEGGAEAFF
TRBV27	-	TRBJ2-2	-	TGTGCCAGCAGTCAATCGTGGACAGCGAACACCGGGGAGCTGTTTTTT	CASSQSWTANTGELFF
TRBV19	once	TRBJ2-1	TRBD2	TGTGCCAGTAGTATAAGGGCGGGAGCTTTGAAAAATGAGCAGTTCTTC	CASSIRAGALKNEQFF
TRBV25-1	few	TRBJ1-1	-	TGTGCCAGCAGTCACCAGTGGGGAGCGGGGGCTTTCTTT	CASSHQWGAGAFF
TRBV15	-	TRBJ2-1	-	TGTGCCACCAGCAGATTTCGTAGGGGCTACAATGAGCAGTTCTTC	CATSRFRRGYNEQFF
TRBV15	-	TRBJ2-2	-	TGTGCCACCAGCAGAGATATCCTAAGGAAGAACACCGGGGAGCTGTTTTTT	CATSRDILRKNTGELFF
TRBV14	-	TRBJ1-1	TRBD1	TGTGCCAGCAGCCCTCTCTCTTGGGCAGGGGGGAGTAGCACTGAAGCTTTCTTT	CASSPLSWAGGSSTEAFF
TRBV10-2	-	TRBJ1-2	-	TGCGCCAGCAGTGAGGTTCCTCGAAGGGATGGCTACACCTTC	CASSEVPRRDGYTF
TRBV2	-	TRBJ1-1	-	TGTGCCAGCAGTGAAGTTCTTGGTGGTGGGAGCACTGAAGCTTTCTTT	CASSEVLGGGSTEAFF
TRBV9	-	TRBJ2-7	-	TGTGCCAGCAGCGTAGCGTGTCGGGGTCCCCGGTATCTGCCCCCTGACGAGCAGTACTTC	CASSVACRGPRYLPPDEQYF
TRBV27	-	TRBJ1-4	-	TGTGCCAGCAGTTTATTCAACCGTGCAACTAATGAAAAACTGTTTTTT	CASSLFNRATNEKLFF
TRBV6-6	-	TRBJ1-5	-	TGTGCCAGCAGTTCAGGGGTAAATCAGCCCCAGCATTTT	CASSSGVNQPQHF
TRBV7-9	-	TRBJ2-2	TRBD2	TGTGCCAGCAGCTCTCCGCTAGCGGGAGTCAACACCGGGGAGCTGTTTTTT	CASSSPLAGVNTGELFF
TRBV7-7	-	TRBJ2-1	TRBD2	TGTGCCAGCAGCAATAGCGGGGGGCCCTATACATCAGAGCAGTTCTTC	CASSNSGGPYTSEQFF
TRBV6-5	-	TRBJ1-5	-	TGTGCCAGCAGTTACTCGGGCCTGGGGAGCAATCAGCCCCAGCATTTT	CASSYSGLGSNQPQHF
TRBV28	-	TRBJ2-7	-	TGTGCCAGCAGTTTAATGACAACATACGAGCAGTACTTC	CASSLMTTYEQYF
TRBV4-3	-	TRBJ2-7	TRBD1	TGCGCCAGCAGCCGGACAGGGTTCGGCGAGCAGTACTTC	CASSRTGFGEQYF
TRBV10-3	-	TRBJ2-7	-	TGTGCCATCGGTCCCCTAACCTACGAGCAGTACTTC	CAIGPLTYEQYF
TRBV4-1	-	TRBJ2-5	-	TGCGCCAGCAGCCAAGGCCCCCTGAGTGCCCAAGAGACCCAGTACTTC	CASSQGPLSAQETQYF
TRBV28	-	TRBJ2-2	-	TGTGCCAGCAGTTTATCATGGGGGACCTCGAACACCGGGGAGCTGTTTTTT	CASSLSWGTSNTGELFF
TRBV30	-	TRBJ2-3	TRBD2	TGTGCCGCGGGACTAGAGTTCACAGATACGCAGTATTTT	CAAGLEFTDTQYF
TRBV6-5	-	TRBJ1-1	-	TGTGCCAGCGATAGGACAGCGAACACTGAAGCTTTCTTT	CASDRTANTEAFF
TRBV10-3	-	TRBJ2-1	-	TGTGCCATCAGTGAGTCGTCAGGGATAGGGGGGCACAATGAGCAGTTCTTC	CAISESSGIGGHNEQFF
TRBV10-1	-	TRBJ2-5	-	TGCGCCAGCAGACAGGGCAACGAAGAGACCCAGTACTTC	CASRQGNEETQYF
TRBV6-5	-	TRBJ1-2	-	TGTGCCAGCAGTAGAACGGTGTCAGCCCTCTATGGCTACACCTTC	CASSRTVSALYGYTF
TRBV6-1	-	TRBJ1-6	TRBD1	TGTGCCAGCAGTGACCCGCAGACAGGGGGTGATAATTCACCCCTCCACTTT	CASSDPQTGGDNSPLHF
TRBV19	-	TRBJ2-1	-	TGTGCCAGTAGGCCACAGGGAGGCTCCTACAATGAGCAGTTCTTC	CASRPQGGSYNEQFF
TRBV7-3	-	TRBJ1-1	-	TGTGCCAGCAGCTTAGCAGGATCCCCTGAAGCTTTCTTT	CASSLAGSPEAFF
TRBV6-1	-	TRBJ2-3	-	TGTGCCAGCAGTGAACTTAGCGGTGGAGATACGCAGTATTTT	CASSELSGGDTQYF
TRBV6-5	-	TRBJ2-5	-	TGTGCCAGCATCCCCGTTGGGGGAGAGACCCAGTACTTC	CASIPVGGETQYF
TRBV5-6	-	TRBJ2-2	-	TGTGCCAGCAGCTTGGTACAGGCCGCGGGTCCCGGGGAGCTGTTTTTT	CASSLVQAAGPGELFF